This is a list of T cell receptor beta chains from one sample in a study of CD8+ T cells in alopecia areata. The assay was immunoSEQ multiplex PCR, and TCRdb's table has in-frame clones only and misses some. The repertoire holds 200,000 or so clones, with less than 50% as singletons. The sequencing here drew on CD4+ T cells sorted from blood, taken between weeks 36 and 40, from a patient treated with tofacitinib. Source of these receptors: a human donor with alopecia areata. Both conserved end residues are part of each CDR3. Each record gives: J gene, D gene, clone size, V gene, CDR3 protein, CDR3 DNA. D genes are given only for firm matches. For some rows the clone size is stated as once, few or many, or as a class when expanded; others skip it.

j_gene: TRBJ2-5
d_gene: .
abundance: .
v_gene: TRBV15
CDR3aa: CATSRDLGTGTQYF
CDR3nt: TGTGCCACCAGCAGAGATCTGGGAACGGGGACCCAGTACTTC

j_gene: TRBJ2-2
d_gene: .
abundance: .
v_gene: TRBV19
CDR3aa: CASSRPTGELFF
CDR3nt: TGTGCCAGTAGTAGACCTACCGGGGAGCTGTTTTTT

j_gene: TRBJ1-5
d_gene: .
abundance: .
v_gene: TRBV30
CDR3aa: CAWGAPPVLGNQPQHF
CDR3nt: TGTGCCTGGGGCGCTCCTCCGGTCTTGGGCAATCAGCCCCAGCATTTT

j_gene: TRBJ2-3
d_gene: .
abundance: .
v_gene: TRBV29-1
CDR3aa: CSVSGRADTQYF
CDR3nt: TGCAGCGTTTCGGGGCGCGCAGATACGCAGTATTTT

j_gene: TRBJ2-5
d_gene: .
abundance: .
v_gene: TRBV4-2
CDR3aa: CASSPGTSGYQETQYF
CDR3nt: TGTGCCAGCAGCCCTGGGACATCTGGGTACCAAGAGACCCAGTACTTC

j_gene: TRBJ2-7
d_gene: .
abundance: .
v_gene: TRBV6-6
CDR3aa: CAISESRTEGEQYF
CDR3nt: TGTGCCATCAGTGAGTCGCGGACAGAGGGCGAGCAGTACTTC

j_gene: TRBJ2-1
d_gene: .
abundance: .
v_gene: TRBV5-1
CDR3aa: CASSLASIYGSSYNEQFF
CDR3nt: TGCGCCAGCAGCTTGGCATCGATATACGGGAGCTCCTACAATGAGCAGTTCTTC

j_gene: TRBJ1-1
d_gene: .
abundance: .
v_gene: TRBV30
CDR3aa: CAWRRSVNTEAFF
CDR3nt: TGTGCCTGGAGGCGCAGCGTGAACACTGAAGCTTTCTTT

j_gene: TRBJ2-4
d_gene: .
abundance: .
v_gene: TRBV5-1
CDR3aa: CASSLQGLAKNIQYF
CDR3nt: TGCGCCAGCAGCCTCCAAGGACTAGCCAAAAACATTCAGTACTTC

j_gene: TRBJ1-2
d_gene: .
abundance: .
v_gene: TRBV30
CDR3aa: CAWSVLPGGRSYGYTF
CDR3nt: TGTGCCTGGAGTGTACTCCCCGGGGGGCGAAGCTATGGCTACACCTTC

j_gene: TRBJ1-1
d_gene: .
abundance: few
v_gene: TRBV29-1
CDR3aa: CSVKTEWVNTEAFF
CDR3nt: TGCAGCGTTAAGACTGAATGGGTGAACACTGAAGCTTTCTTT

j_gene: TRBJ2-7
d_gene: TRBD2
abundance: .
v_gene: TRBV6-5
CDR3aa: CASSHLTSGRAHEQYF
CDR3nt: TGTGCCAGCAGTCACTTGACTAGCGGGAGGGCCCACGAGCAGTACTTC

j_gene: TRBJ2-3
d_gene: TRBD2
abundance: few
v_gene: TRBV6-5
CDR3aa: CASGGTSGTDTQYF
CDR3nt: TGTGCCAGCGGGGGGACTAGTGGGACAGATACGCAGTATTTT

j_gene: TRBJ2-5
d_gene: .
abundance: .
v_gene: TRBV20-1
CDR3aa: CSVSPGETQYF
CDR3nt: TGCAGTGTTTCGCCAGGGGAGACCCAGTACTTC

j_gene: TRBJ1-2
d_gene: .
abundance: few
v_gene: TRBV27
CDR3aa: CASTTGSTYGYTF
CDR3nt: TGTGCCAGCACCACAGGCTCTACTTATGGCTACACCTTC

j_gene: TRBJ2-7
d_gene: .
abundance: .
v_gene: TRBV30
CDR3aa: CAWTDDRYYYEQYF
CDR3nt: TGTGCCTGGACAGACGACAGGTACTACTACGAGCAGTACTTC

j_gene: TRBJ2-1
d_gene: .
abundance: .
v_gene: TRBV5-8
CDR3aa: CASSPKSGKARGNEQFF
CDR3nt: TGTGCCAGCAGCCCTAAGTCGGGGAAGGCACGTGGGAATGAGCAGTTCTTC

j_gene: TRBJ1-5
d_gene: .
abundance: once
v_gene: TRBV27
CDR3aa: CASSLRSGVSNQPQHF
CDR3nt: TGTGCCAGCAGTTTGAGATCAGGGGTTAGCAATCAGCCCCAGCATTTT

j_gene: TRBJ2-2
d_gene: .
abundance: .
v_gene: TRBV30
CDR3aa: CAWRERATGELFF
CDR3nt: TGTGCCTGGAGGGAGCGGGCCACCGGGGAGCTGTTTTTT

j_gene: TRBJ1-2
d_gene: TRBD1
abundance: .
v_gene: TRBV2
CDR3aa: CASSPGQTMYGYTF
CDR3nt: TGTGCCAGCAGTCCGGGACAGACGATGTATGGCTACACCTTC

j_gene: TRBJ2-5
d_gene: .
abundance: .
v_gene: TRBV6-1
CDR3aa: CASNQQGWETQYF
CDR3nt: TGTGCCAGCAACCAACAGGGTTGGGAGACCCAGTACTTC

j_gene: TRBJ2-3
d_gene: .
abundance: .
v_gene: TRBV30
CDR3aa: CAWKGGDTQYF
CDR3nt: TGTGCCTGGAAGGGGGGCGATACGCAGTATTTT

j_gene: TRBJ2-7
d_gene: .
abundance: few
v_gene: TRBV5-1
CDR3aa: CASSFAYGGGVLEQYF
CDR3nt: TGCGCCAGCAGCTTCGCGTATGGAGGGGGAGTCCTCGAGCAGTACTTC

j_gene: TRBJ1-2
d_gene: .
abundance: .
v_gene: TRBV30
CDR3aa: CAWSVTGRGYTF
CDR3nt: TGTGCCTGGAGCGTCACAGGGAGAGGCTACACCTTC

j_gene: TRBJ2-7
d_gene: TRBD2
abundance: .
v_gene: TRBV9
CDR3aa: CASSVSSGMTYEQYF
CDR3nt: TGTGCCAGCAGCGTCTCTAGCGGGATGACCTACGAGCAGTACTTC

j_gene: TRBJ1-2
d_gene: .
abundance: .
v_gene: TRBV4-1
CDR3aa: CASSQTGASNYGYTF
CDR3nt: TGCGCCAGCAGCCAAACAGGAGCCTCTAACTATGGCTACACCTTC

j_gene: TRBJ1-2
d_gene: .
abundance: .
v_gene: TRBV25-1
CDR3aa: CASSPAGAHGYTF
CDR3nt: TGTGCCAGCAGCCCGGCGGGGGCACATGGCTACACCTTC

j_gene: TRBJ1-2
d_gene: .
abundance: few
v_gene: TRBV15
CDR3aa: CATSPGVDYGYTF
CDR3nt: TGTGCCACCAGTCCAGGGGTTGACTATGGCTACACCTTC

j_gene: TRBJ2-2
d_gene: .
abundance: .
v_gene: TRBV6-5
CDR3aa: CASSRDRDTGELFF
CDR3nt: TGTGCCAGCTCCAGGGATAGGGACACCGGGGAGCTGTTTTTT

j_gene: TRBJ1-5
d_gene: .
abundance: .
v_gene: TRBV29-1
CDR3aa: CSVREKGNQPQHF
CDR3nt: TGCAGCGTTCGGGAGAAAGGCAATCAGCCCCAGCATTTT

j_gene: TRBJ2-7
d_gene: TRBD2
abundance: .
v_gene: TRBV28
CDR3aa: CASSPYGGNSYEQYF
CDR3nt: TGTGCCAGCAGTCCCTACGGGGGGAACTCCTACGAGCAGTACTTC

j_gene: TRBJ2-5
d_gene: .
abundance: .
v_gene: TRBV6-6
CDR3aa: CASTPGGRIAAQYF
CDR3nt: TGTGCCAGCACCCCAGGAGGGAGAATTGCGGCCCAGTACTTC

j_gene: TRBJ2-5
d_gene: TRBD2
abundance: few
v_gene: TRBV19
CDR3aa: CASSKTTSGETQYF
CDR3nt: TGTGCCAGTAGTAAAACGACTAGCGGAGAGACCCAGTACTTC

j_gene: TRBJ2-3
d_gene: .
abundance: once
v_gene: TRBV7-2
CDR3aa: CASSPNPTSTDTQYF
CDR3nt: TGTGCCAGCAGCCCCAACCCCACCTCCACAGATACGCAGTATTTT

j_gene: TRBJ1-2
d_gene: .
abundance: .
v_gene: TRBV27
CDR3aa: CASSLSPRASYGYTF
CDR3nt: TGTGCCAGCAGTTTATCCCCCAGGGCAAGCTATGGCTACACCTTC

j_gene: TRBJ2-1
d_gene: TRBD2
abundance: many
v_gene: TRBV7-8
CDR3aa: CASSLTAGGLSYNEQFF
CDR3nt: TGTGCCAGCAGCTTAACAGCGGGAGGCCTATCCTACAATGAGCAGTTCTTC

j_gene: TRBJ2-1
d_gene: .
abundance: few
v_gene: TRBV29-1
CDR3aa: CSGVPALSYNEQFF
CDR3nt: TGCAGCGGCGTACCGGCACTCTCCTACAATGAGCAGTTCTTC

j_gene: TRBJ2-3
d_gene: .
abundance: few
v_gene: TRBV11-2
CDR3aa: CASSRLGIYTQYF
CDR3nt: TGTGCCAGCAGCCGCCTCGGGATTTATACGCAGTATTTT

j_gene: TRBJ2-5
d_gene: TRBD2
abundance: many
v_gene: TRBV11-2
CDR3aa: CASSLRGYRSSGTRETQYF
CDR3nt: TGTGCCAGCAGCTTACGCGGGTATCGGAGTAGCGGGACGAGGGAGACCCAGTACTTC

j_gene: TRBJ1-2
d_gene: .
abundance: few
v_gene: TRBV18
CDR3aa: CASSPGGNYGYTF
CDR3nt: TGTGCCAGCTCACCAGGGGGGAACTATGGCTACACCTTC

j_gene: TRBJ1-2
d_gene: .
abundance: .
v_gene: TRBV15
CDR3aa: CATSPGREALYGYTF
CDR3nt: TGTGCCACCAGCCCCGGGCGGGAAGCACTCTATGGCTACACCTTC

j_gene: TRBJ1-3
d_gene: .
abundance: few
v_gene: TRBV7-2
CDR3aa: CASSSRTATGGNTIYF
CDR3nt: TGTGCCAGCAGCTCCAGGACAGCGACTGGAGGAAACACCATATATTTT

j_gene: TRBJ2-7
d_gene: .
abundance: .
v_gene: TRBV28
CDR3aa: CASSLGRPSFEQYF
CDR3nt: TGTGCCAGCAGTTTAGGACGGCCCTCTTTTGAGCAGTACTTC

j_gene: TRBJ2-5
d_gene: TRBD1
abundance: .
v_gene: TRBV7-9
CDR3aa: CASSPRDREETQYF
CDR3nt: TGTGCCAGCAGCCCCCGGGACAGAGAAGAGACCCAGTACTTC

j_gene: TRBJ2-5
d_gene: .
abundance: .
v_gene: TRBV7-8
CDR3aa: CASSLGNKETQYF
CDR3nt: TGTGCCAGCAGCTTGGGCAACAAAGAGACCCAGTACTTC

j_gene: TRBJ1-1
d_gene: .
abundance: .
v_gene: TRBV7-2
CDR3aa: CASSLTLTAEAFF
CDR3nt: TGTGCCAGCAGCTTAACACTTACAGCAGAAGCTTTCTTT